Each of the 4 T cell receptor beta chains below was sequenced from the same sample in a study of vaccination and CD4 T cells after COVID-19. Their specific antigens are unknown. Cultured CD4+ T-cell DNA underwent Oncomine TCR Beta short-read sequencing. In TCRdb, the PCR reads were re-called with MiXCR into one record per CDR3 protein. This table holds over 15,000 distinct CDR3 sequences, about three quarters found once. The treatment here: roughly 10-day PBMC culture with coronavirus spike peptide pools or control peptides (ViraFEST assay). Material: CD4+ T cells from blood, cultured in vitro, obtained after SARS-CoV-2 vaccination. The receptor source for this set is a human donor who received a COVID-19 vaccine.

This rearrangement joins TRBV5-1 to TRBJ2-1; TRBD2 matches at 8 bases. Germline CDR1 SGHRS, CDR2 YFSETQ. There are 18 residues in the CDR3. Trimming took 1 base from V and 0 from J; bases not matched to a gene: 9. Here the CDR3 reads CASSLLVAGHNSYNEQFF. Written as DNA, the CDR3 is TGCGCCAGCAGCTTGTTAGTAGCGGGGCACAACTCCTACAATGAGCAGTTCTTC.

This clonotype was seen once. In DNA, the CDR3 is TGCGCCAGCAGCTCGGACAGCCTGAACACCGGGGAGCTGTTTTTT. Protein product: CASSSDSLNTGELFF. V and J are TRBV5-1 and TRBJ2-2; TRBD1 might be the D (6 bases). The CDR3 has 15 residues. The germline V gene has CDR1 SGHRS and CDR2 YFSETQ. V dropped 3 bases and J dropped 1 base, with 10 bases sitting between them.

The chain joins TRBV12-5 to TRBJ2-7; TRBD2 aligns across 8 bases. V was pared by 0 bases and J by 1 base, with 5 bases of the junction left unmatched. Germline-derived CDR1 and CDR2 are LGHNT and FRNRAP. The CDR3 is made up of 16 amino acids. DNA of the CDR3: TGTGCTAGTGGTTTGGTACGAGCGGGGGCGTCCTACGAGCAGTACTTC. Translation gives CASGLVRAGASYEQYF.

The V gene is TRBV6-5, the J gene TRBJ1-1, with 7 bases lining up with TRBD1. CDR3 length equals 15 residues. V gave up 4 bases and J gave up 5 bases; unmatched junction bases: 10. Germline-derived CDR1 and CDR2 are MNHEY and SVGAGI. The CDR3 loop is CASSFDYRGSTEAFF. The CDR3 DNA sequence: TGTGCCAGCAGTTTCGACTACAGGGGATCGACTGAAGCTTTCTTT.